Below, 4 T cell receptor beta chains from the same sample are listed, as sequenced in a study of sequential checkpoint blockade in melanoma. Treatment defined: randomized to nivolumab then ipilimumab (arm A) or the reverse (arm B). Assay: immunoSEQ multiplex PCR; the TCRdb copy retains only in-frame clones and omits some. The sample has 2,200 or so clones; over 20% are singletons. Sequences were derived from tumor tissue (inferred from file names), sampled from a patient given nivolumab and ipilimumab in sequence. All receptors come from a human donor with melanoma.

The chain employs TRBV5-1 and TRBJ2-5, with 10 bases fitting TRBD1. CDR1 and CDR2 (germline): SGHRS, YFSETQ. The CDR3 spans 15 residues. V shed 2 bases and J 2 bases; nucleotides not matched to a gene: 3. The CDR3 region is CASSFWGQGQETQYF. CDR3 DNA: TGCGCCAGCAGCTTCTGGGGACAGGGGCAAGAGACCCAGTACTTC. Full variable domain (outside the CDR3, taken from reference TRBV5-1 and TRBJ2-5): KAGVTQTPRYLIKTRGQQVTLSCSPISGHRSVSWYQQTPGQGLQFLFEYFSETQRNKGNFPGRFSGRQFSNSRSEMNVSTLELGDSALYLCASSFWGQGQETQYFGPGTRLLVL.

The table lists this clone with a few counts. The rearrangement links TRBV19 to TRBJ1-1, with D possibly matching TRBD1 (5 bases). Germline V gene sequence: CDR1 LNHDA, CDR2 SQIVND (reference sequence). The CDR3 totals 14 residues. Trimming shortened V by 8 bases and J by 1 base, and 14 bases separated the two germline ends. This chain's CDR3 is CASYTGTENTEAFF. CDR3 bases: TGTGCCAGTTATACCGGGACTGAGAACACTGAAGCTTTCTTT.

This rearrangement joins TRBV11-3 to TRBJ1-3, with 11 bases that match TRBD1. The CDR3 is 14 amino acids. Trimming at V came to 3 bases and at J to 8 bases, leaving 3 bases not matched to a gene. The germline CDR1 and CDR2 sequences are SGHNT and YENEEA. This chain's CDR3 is CASSFGQGADTIYF. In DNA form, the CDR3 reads TGTGCCAGCAGCTTCGGACAGGGGGCAGACACCATATATTTT.

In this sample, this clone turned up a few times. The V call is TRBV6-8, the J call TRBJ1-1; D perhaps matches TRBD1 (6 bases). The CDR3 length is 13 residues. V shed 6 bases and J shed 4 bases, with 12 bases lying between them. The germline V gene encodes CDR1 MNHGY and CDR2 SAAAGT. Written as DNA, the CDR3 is TGTGCCAGCAGCAGGGGTGCCAGCACTGAAGCTTTCTTT. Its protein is CASSRGASTEAFF.